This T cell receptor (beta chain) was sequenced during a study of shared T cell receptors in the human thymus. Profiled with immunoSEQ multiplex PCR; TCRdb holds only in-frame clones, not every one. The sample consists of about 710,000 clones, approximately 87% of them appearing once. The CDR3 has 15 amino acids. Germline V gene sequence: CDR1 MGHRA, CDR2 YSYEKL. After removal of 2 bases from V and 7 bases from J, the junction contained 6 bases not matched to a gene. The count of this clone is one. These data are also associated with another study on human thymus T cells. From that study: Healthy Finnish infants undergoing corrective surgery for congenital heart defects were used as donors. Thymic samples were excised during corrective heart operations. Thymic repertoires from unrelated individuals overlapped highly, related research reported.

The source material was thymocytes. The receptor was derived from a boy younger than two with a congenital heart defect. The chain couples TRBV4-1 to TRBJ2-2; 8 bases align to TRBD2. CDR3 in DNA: TGCGCCAGCAGCCAAATTAGCGGGGAGAACGGGGAGCTGTTTTTT. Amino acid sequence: CASSQISGENGELFF.